This passage covers 5 T cell receptor beta chains from one sample sequenced in a study of blood T cell repertoires in COVID-19. Libraries were prepared by immunoSEQ multiplex PCR; TCRdb keeps only in-frame clonotypes and omits some of them. Among about 97,000 clones, around 85% were seen once, and the ten largest hold 4.4%. The sequenced sample consisted of peripheral blood. The receptor set was obtained from a man aged 55-75 years with acute or convalescent COVID-19.

The chain recombines TRBV3-1 (or the pseudogene TRBV3-2) with TRBJ2-3; 10 positions match TRBD2. CDR1 and CDR2 from the germline V gene are LGHDT and YNNKEL (reference sequence). J gave up 7 bases and V 1 base, and 8 bases lay outside the gene matches. The CDR3 length is 16 residues. Here the CDR3 reads CASSQGVSGGKNTQYF. CDR3 DNA sequence: TGTGCCAGCAGCCAAGGTGTTAGCGGGGGGAAAAATACGCAGTATTTT.

The chain is built from TRBV14 and TRBJ1-5; D is ambiguous. V was cut by 4 bases and J by 1 base, with 11 bases left in between. The V gene's germline CDR1 is SGHDN and CDR2 FVKESK. The CDR3 is made up of 15 amino acids. Here the CDR3 reads CASSLGGGSNQPQHF. The CDR3 DNA follows: TGTGCCAGCAGCCTCGGAGGCGGGAGCAATCAGCCCCAGCATTTT.

The chain joins TRBV5-1 to TRBJ1-2; maybe TRBD1 (5 bases). The CDR3 is 13 amino acids. Germline V gives CDR1 SGHRS, CDR2 YFSETQ. Deletions cut 0 bases from V and 8 bases from J, with 11 bases between. CDR3 bases: TGCGCCAGCAGCTTGGGCCAGGGAGGAGGCTACACCTTC. It specifies CASSLGQGGGYTF.

As concerns this clone: Other DNA variants within this sample encode the same CDR3. The V and J genes are TRBV7-9 and TRBJ1-1, with TRBD1 identical over 8 bases. CDR1 and CDR2 (germline): SEHNR, FQNEAQ (reference sequence). The CDR3 is 14 amino acids. With V trimmed by 3 bases and J by 4 bases, 4 bases remained unmatched. CDR3 nucleotide sequence: TGTGCCAGCAGCTTTCAGGGGGCCGTCACTGAAGCTTTCTTT. Translated: CASSFQGAVTEAFF.

The V call is TRBV7-9, the J call TRBJ2-7, with 11 bases fitting TRBD2. Germline CDR1 and CDR2: SEHNR and FQNEAQ (reference sequence). This CDR3 contains 16 residues. With V trimmed by 1 base and J by 1 base, 3 bases remained unmatched. This CDR3 reads CASSLGLAGGSYEQYF. The CDR3 DNA reads as TGTGCCAGCAGCTTAGGCCTAGCGGGGGGATCCTACGAGCAGTACTTC.